What follows are 3 T cell receptor beta chains derived from one specimen sequenced in a study of beta chain features in type 1 diabetes. For these receptors, no antigen is known. cDNA synthesis used the whole RNA isolate, giving expressed TCRB sequences. The data were produced by immunoSEQ multiplex PCR, yet TCRdb's version contains in-frame clones alone and is incomplete. Found here are roughly 290,000 clones, roughly 15% of them singletons; the top ten hold approximately 0.015%. General study results and limits: People with Type 1 diabetes carried modestly yet significantly shorter TCRB CDR3s in all four CD4+ subsets.

Sequencing was performed on naive CD4+ T cells from blood. These receptors all come from a man between 18 and 35 years old with type 1 diabetes.

The chain joins TRBV28 to TRBJ2-5; D is possibly TRBD1 (6 bases). CDR1 is MDHEN, CDR2 SYDVKM, per germline. The CDR3 length is 14 residues. The germline V and J ends were trimmed by 7 bases and 4 bases, with 16 bases remaining between them. The CDR3 sequence: CASNYQGYRETQYF. The CDR3 DNA reads TGTGCCAGCAACTACCAGGGGTATAGAGAGACCCAGTACTTC. Full variable domain (missing parts from reference TRBV28 and TRBJ2-5): DVKVTQSSRYLVKRTGEKVFLECVQDMDHENMFWYRQDPGLGLRLIYFSYDVKMKEKGDIPEGYSVSREKKERFSLILESASTNQTSMYLCASNYQGYRETQYFGPGTRLLVL.

V and J are TRBV7-2 and TRBJ1-6, with D uncertain. Germline V gene sequence: CDR1 SGHTA, CDR2 FQGNSA. Deletions cut 5 bases from V and 7 bases from J, with 3 bases between. CDR3 length equals 11 residues. The CDR3 DNA sequence: TGTGCCAGCAGCCGGAATTCACCCCTCCACTTT. The encoded protein is CASSRNSPLHF.

CDR3 protein: CASSTTHTNYGYTF. The CDR3 DNA is TGTGCCAGTTCAACCACACATACTAACTATGGCTACACCTTC. This chain joins TRBV11-2 and TRBJ1-2; D is unclear. CDR1 and CDR2 (germline): SGHAT, FQNNGV. V lost 9 bases, J lost 0 bases, and 14 bases lay in between. This CDR3 has 14 amino acids.